This T cell receptor (beta chain) came from a study of CD8 T cells in Susac syndrome. Germline CDR1 reads SGDLS; CDR2 reads YYNGEE. Trimming stripped 0 bases from V and 4 bases from J, with 11 bases between. This CDR3 has 15 amino acids. Random hexamers were used to reverse transcribe the RNA input (roughly 0.5 to 1 ug). TCRdb itself ran the immunoSEQ multiplex PCR reads through MiXCR, one entry per CDR3 protein. The data show about 120,000 distinct CDR3 sequences, just under 95% seen once. The genes are TRBV9 and TRBJ1-5, with a tentative D call TRBD1 (6 bases). Sequenced material: CD8+ T cells from PBMCs. The origin of this receptor is a human donor with Susac syndrome. CDR3 bases: TGTGCCAGCAGCGTAGAGGCAGGGGTTAATCAGCCCCAGCATTTT. Protein sequence: CASSVEAGVNQPQHF.